What follows is one TCR beta chain and its context. Its cognate antigen is unknown. The data are from a study of T cell responses to AZD1222 COVID-19 vaccine. Repertoires were generated with immunoSEQ multiplex PCR, while TCRdb's copy carries only in-frame clones and drops some. The data contain more than 150,000 clones, approximately 87% of them seen just once; the ten biggest clones take up 8% to 10%. Study observations and caveats: Across spike, vaccine-associated CD4 TCRs were found, dominant at 160-218 and 743-854.

CDR3 length: 14 residues. From germline, CDR1 is ENHRY and CDR2 SYGVKD. V lost 5 bases and J 0 bases, leaving 10 bases between the germline ends. The sample here was peripheral blood, taken 28 days after the second AZD1222 dose. This TCR came from an adult who received the AZD1222 COVID-19 vaccine. The chain carries TRBV10-3 and TRBJ1-1; tentatively, D is TRBD1 (5 bases). The CDR3 nucleotides are TGTGCCATCAGTTCTCGGGGGTTGAACACTGAAGCTTTCTTT. It encodes CAISSRGLNTEAFF.